What follows is one TCR beta chain and its context. No antigen is known for it. The treatment denotes: oral pan-JAK inhibitor, 5-10 mg twice daily. Patients with alopecia areata provided lesional scalp punch biopsies as well as peripheral blood. The CDR3 has 14 residues. The germline gives CDR1 SNHLY, CDR2 FYNNEI. V shed 5 bases and J shed 4 bases, with 12 bases lying between them. cDNA prepared by RNA extraction and subsequent reverse transcription served as the template for sequencing. Using immunoSEQ multiplex PCR, the repertoire was profiled, and TCRdb retains in-frame clones only, with some absent. The sample includes 90,000 or so clones, 44% of them seen just once. The sample is drawn from a study of CD8+ T cells in alopecia areata. Whole-study results and caveats: Normal skin's resident alphabeta T cells are also sequenced in scalp samples. Scalp and blood samples kept many expanded lesional clones throughout tofacitinib.

This rearrangement joins TRBV2 to TRBJ1-5, with D perhaps matching TRBD1 (6 bases). The sequence came from a human donor with alopecia areata. The sequencing here drew on CD8+ T cells sorted from blood, taken at week 24, from a patient treated with tofacitinib. CDR3 DNA sequence: TGTGCCAGCAGTCCCGGGACATTAAATCAGCCCCAGCATTTT. Translating gives CASSPGTLNQPQHF.